These T cell receptor beta chains were read from a single sample in a study of T cell responses to AZD1222 COVID-19 vaccine. Using immunoSEQ multiplex PCR, the repertoire was profiled, and TCRdb retains in-frame clones only, with some absent. The sample holds 120,000 to 150,000 clones, about nine tenths seen once. The source material was peripheral blood, sampled on day 0 of AZD1222 vaccination. Source of these receptors: an adult in good health. Each CDR3 is given with its conserved first and last residue. The D gene is left open where the match is weak. Size tells how often a clone was seen (once, few, many) or the class of an expanded clone, and some rows leave it out.

size	V	J	D	DNA	CDR3
.	TRBV19	TRBJ1-1	.	TGTGCCAGTAGTATAATGTTCGGAGGGGGCACTGAAGCTTTCTTT	CASSIMFGGGTEAFF
once	TRBV2	TRBJ1-2	.	TGTGCCAGCAGTGAGCGGGGGTACTATGGCTACACCTTC	CASSERGYYGYTF
.	TRBV6-6	TRBJ1-1	.	TGTGCCAGCAGTTTGGCGTCGAACACTGAAGCTTTCTTT	CASSLASNTEAFF
.	TRBV18	TRBJ1-4	.	TGTGCCAGCTCACCACCGAACGAGGAAAAACTGTTTTTT	CASSPPNEEKLFF
.	TRBV7-2	TRBJ1-6	TRBD1	TGTGCCAGCAGCCCCGGGGAGGGACAGGGGGCAGGTAATTCACCCCTCCACTTT	CASSPGEGQGAGNSPLHF
.	TRBV29-1	TRBJ1-2	.	TGCAGCGTTATACCCCCCCGGGATAAGGGCTACACCTTC	CSVIPPRDKGYTF
.	TRBV7-2	TRBJ2-3	.	TGTGCCAGCACGCTTTTGGAGTCTACGCAGTATTTT	CASTLLESTQYF
.	TRBV24-1	TRBJ2-2	.	TGTGCCACCAGTGATCCTCGACAGGAGGCGACCGGGGAGCTGTTTTTT	CATSDPRQEATGELFF
few	TRBV14	TRBJ1-1	.	TGTGCCAGCAGCCAAGCAGGGATGAACACTGAAGCTTTCTTT	CASSQAGMNTEAFF
.	TRBV4-3	TRBJ1-1	.	TGCGCCAGCAGCCAAGCCCTCGACAGGGAAGCTTTCTTT	CASSQALDREAFF
.	TRBV28	TRBJ2-2	.	TGTGCCAGCAGTTTGGCAGGGGCCAACACCGGGGAGCTGTTTTTT	CASSLAGANTGELFF
.	TRBV12-5	TRBJ1-5	TRBD1	TGTGCTAGTGGTTTGGTAGCTCCGCCAGGGGGCTGGCAGCCCCAGCATTTT	CASGLVAPPGGWQPQHF
few	TRBV3-1/TRBV3-2	TRBJ2-5	.	TGTGCCAGCAGCCAATTCTCCGGGGTGGAGGGAGAGACCCAGTACTTC	CASSQFSGVEGETQYF
.	TRBV9	TRBJ1-1	TRBD1	TGTGCCAGCAGCGCCACCGGGACAGACTACAGAGCTTTCTTT	CASSATGTDYRAFF
.	TRBV19	TRBJ1-3	.	TGTGCCAGTAGCGAGGGCGGCGTGAGCTCTGGAAACACCATATATTTT	CASSEGGVSSGNTIYF
.	TRBV2	TRBJ1-4	.	TGTGCCAGCAGGACAGCGAATGAAAAACTGTTTTTT	CASRTANEKLFF
.	TRBV7-3	TRBJ1-5	TRBD1	TGTGCCAGCAGCGAAGGGACAGGGGGGAAATCGCCCCAGCATTTT	CASSEGTGGKSPQHF
.	TRBV7-6	TRBJ2-5	.	TGTGCCAGCAGCTTAGCGTGGGGCACTCAAGAGACCCAGTACTTC	CASSLAWGTQETQYF